This is a list of T cell receptor beta chains from one sample in a study of blood T cell repertoires in COVID-19. TCRdb keeps only in-frame clones here, not all; method: immunoSEQ multiplex PCR. Of over 85,000 clones in the sample, about four fifths are singletons; the top ten hold roughly 2.2%. Material: peripheral blood. The receptors originated from a woman in her seventies with acute or convalescent COVID-19. Each CDR3 is given with its conserved first and last residue. D genes are given only for firm matches. A clone size is listed for some rows: how often the clone was seen (once, few, many), or a class if it is expanded.

d_call,v_call,clone_size,j_call,cdr3_aa,cdr3_nt
.,TRBV6-5,.,TRBJ1-5,CASRIDPSQDQPQHF,TGTGCCAGCAGGATCGACCCAAGCCAGGATCAGCCCCAGCATTTT
.,TRBV5-4,.,TRBJ1-6,CASSFFEYYNSPLHF,TGTGCCAGCAGCTTTTTTGAGTACTATAATTCACCCCTCCACTTT
.,TRBV5-1,many,TRBJ2-5,CASSPGQDSGGETQYF,TGCGCCAGCAGTCCTGGACAGGATAGCGGCGGCGAGACCCAGTACTTC
.,TRBV28,.,TRBJ1-2,CASSLGGASGYGYTF,TGTGCCAGCAGTCTCGGGGGGGCTTCGGGCTATGGCTACACCTTC
.,TRBV5-1,.,TRBJ1-4,CASSEIRGGADEKLFF,TGCGCCAGCAGCGAGATTCGAGGCGGGGCGGATGAAAAACTGTTTTTT
.,TRBV4-2,.,TRBJ1-2,CASSRGFYGYTF,TGTGCCAGCAGCAGGGGGTTTTATGGCTACACCTTC
.,TRBV7-3,.,TRBJ1-6,CASSSNGRGYNSPLHF,TGTGCCAGCAGCTCTAACGGTCGAGGTTATAATTCACCCCTCCACTTT
.,TRBV6-5,.,TRBJ2-5,CASSLTRETQYF,TGTGCCAGCAGTCTGACTCGGGAGACCCAGTACTTC
TRBD1,TRBV10-2,.,TRBJ1-5,CASSEGDSPSNQPQHF,TGCGCCAGCAGTGAGGGGGACAGTCCTAGCAATCAGCCCCAGCATTTT
.,TRBV3-1/TRBV3-2,.,TRBJ1-1,CASSQGVEGTEAFF,TGTGCCAGCAGCCAAGGGGTGGAGGGCACTGAAGCTTTCTTT
.,TRBV6-6,.,TRBJ2-7,CASSYSLGDEQYF,TGTGCCAGCAGTTACTCGCTCGGGGACGAGCAGTACTTC
.,TRBV2,.,TRBJ2-1,CASSPALRLQGEQFF,TGTGCCAGCAGCCCAGCGCTGAGGCTCCAGGGTGAGCAGTTCTTC
.,TRBV2,.,TRBJ1-5,CAIKRGFGQPQHF,TGTGCCATCAAGCGGGGATTCGGACAGCCCCAGCATTTT
TRBD1,TRBV25-1,.,TRBJ1-4,CASSEILGTGDEKLFF,TGTGCCAGCAGTGAGATTTTAGGGACAGGGGATGAAAAACTGTTTTTT
.,TRBV10-2,.,TRBJ1-6,CASHREIDSPLHF,TGCGCCAGCCACAGGGAAATTGATTCACCCCTCCACTTT
TRBD2,TRBV10-3,.,TRBJ2-1,CAIGSGGSYNEQFF,TGTGCCATCGGAAGCGGGGGATCGTACAATGAGCAGTTCTTC
TRBD1,TRBV5-1,once,TRBJ2-3,CASSLTGQGTDTQYF,TGCGCCAGCAGCTTGACGGGACAGGGTACAGATACGCAGTATTTT
TRBD1,TRBV2,.,TRBJ1-2,CATTMGQLYGYTF,TGTGCCACCACCATGGGACAGCTCTATGGCTACACCTTC
.,TRBV2,.,TRBJ2-1,CANLDRSNEQFF,TGTGCCAACCTTGACAGGAGCAATGAGCAGTTCTTC
TRBD2,TRBV25-1,.,TRBJ2-1,CASSDLVGGNEQFF,TGTGCCAGCAGTGACCTAGTGGGAGGGAATGAGCAGTTCTTC
TRBD1,TRBV6-5,.,TRBJ1-1,CASSGQGVSNTEAFF,TGTGCCAGCAGCGGACAGGGGGTGTCCAACACTGAAGCTTTCTTT
.,TRBV3-1/TRBV3-2,.,TRBJ2-3,CASSQGATGSDTQYF,TGTGCCAGCAGCCAGGGGGCTACAGGGTCAGATACGCAGTATTTT
.,TRBV12-5,few,TRBJ1-1,CASGLVGRSLGAFF,TGTGCTAGTGGTTTGGTAGGGAGATCCTTGGGAGCTTTCTTT
TRBD1,TRBV5-1,.,TRBJ2-6,CASSPKPRDSFSGANVLTF,TGCGCCAGCAGCCCAAAGCCCCGGGACAGCTTCTCTGGGGCCAACGTCCTGACTTTC
.,TRBV6-1,.,TRBJ1-4,CASSELGGEKLFF,TGTGCCAGCAGTGAGCTGGGAGGGGAAAAACTGTTTTTT
TRBD2,TRBV11-3,few,TRBJ2-3,CASSSTSGGTDTQYF,TGTGCCAGCAGCTCTACTAGCGGAGGCACAGATACGCAGTATTTT
.,TRBV7-6,.,TRBJ1-3,CASSPIGGSGGNTIYF,TGTGCCAGCAGCCCTATTGGGGGGTCCGGTGGAAACACCATATATTTT
.,TRBV14,.,TRBJ2-7,CASSRSGTLYYEQYF,TGTGCCAGCAGCCGGTCCGGGACACTGTACTACGAGCAGTACTTC
TRBD1,TRBV5-1,.,TRBJ2-2,CASSPGRTGYAGELFF,TGCGCCAGCAGCCCGGGTAGGACAGGGTACGCCGGGGAGCTGTTTTTT
TRBD1,TRBV4-1,.,TRBJ1-2,CASSPGQGAPALGYTF,TGCGCCAGCAGCCCGGGACAGGGGGCACCAGCTCTTGGCTACACCTTC
.,TRBV7-3,.,TRBJ1-2,CASSLTGQYGYTF,TGTGCCAGCAGCTTAACCGGACAGTATGGCTACACCTTC
TRBD1,TRBV30,.,TRBJ2-1,CAWSGDRGDEQFF,TGTGCCTGGAGTGGGGACAGGGGGGATGAGCAGTTCTTC
TRBD1,TRBV6-6,.,TRBJ1-5,CASSRTGVNQPQHF,TGTGCCAGCAGTAGGACAGGGGTCAATCAGCCCCAGCATTTT